The 29 T cell receptor beta chains below were found in one sample sequenced in a study of monozygotic twins with inflammatory bowel disease. After re-calling the 5' RACE reads, TCRdb lists one entry per CDR3 protein, DNA absent. This sample's table reports approximately 380,000 distinct CDR3 sequences. Specimen: blood. Every receptor here comes from a human donor with ulcerative colitis or Crohn's disease, or a healthy co-twin of an affected twin (not recorded which).

The chain couples TRBV4-1 to TRBJ2-1; there is no DNA to check the TCRdb D call of TRBD1. The CDR3 is 17 residues long. The germline V gene encodes CDR1 MGHRA and CDR2 YSYEKL. CDR3 sequence reads: CASSQGGSWASYNEQFF.

The V call is TRBV4-3, the J call TRBJ2-2. The CDR3 runs to 17 residues. Germline CDR1 reads LGHNA; CDR2 reads YSLEER. The chain's CDR3 is CASSQGAGLANTGELFF.

This chain's CDR3 is CASSSGYQETQYF. The chain employs TRBV7-9 and TRBJ2-5. Germline CDR1 SEHNR, CDR2 FQNEAQ (reference sequence). The CDR3 is 13 amino acids.

The CDR3 reads CASSPRGEAFF. The chain carries TRBV12-3 or TRBV12-4 and TRBJ1-1; the TCRdb call, TRBD1, lacks DNA for checking. The CDR3 length is 11 residues.

The chain joins TRBV7-2 to TRBJ2-7; TCRdb proposes TRBD1, but this gene call is untestable without DNA. CDR3 length: 14 amino acids. The germline CDR1 and CDR2 sequences are SGHTA and FQGNSA. The CDR3 here is CASSRDRFSYEQYF.

The chain joins TRBV4-1 to TRBJ1-1; TCRdb calls TRBD1, which cannot be checked without DNA. The CDR3 has 15 amino acids. The germline V gene has CDR1 MGHRA and CDR2 YSYEKL. The CDR3 protein is CASSQGGQLNTEAFF.

J is TRBJ1-1 and V is TRBV18. The CDR3 is made up of 13 amino acids. The germline V gene encodes CDR1 KGHSH and CDR2 LQKENI. The CDR3 loop reads CASSLLKNTEAFF.

The gene calls are TRBV5-4 and TRBJ2-7; TCRdb's D call of TRBD1 is untestable without DNA. The CDR3 runs to 16 residues. Germline CDR1 reads SGHNT; CDR2 reads YYREEE (reference sequence). The CDR3 spells CASSPLSTRTTYEQYF.

The gene calls are TRBV20-1 and TRBJ2-5; the D call of TRBD1 rests on TCRdb alone, since no DNA is present to check it. The V gene's germline CDR1 is DFQATT and CDR2 SNEGSKA (reference sequence). This CDR3 contains 15 residues. CDR3 residues: CSVTPSGRGLGTQYF.

The V gene is TRBV7-9, the J gene TRBJ2-3; TCRdb's assignment of TRBD2 cannot be checked, as there is no DNA. Germline V CDR1 and CDR2: SEHNR, FQNEAQ (reference sequence). CDR3 length: 14 residues. CDR3 residues: CASSPRAGMDTQYF.

The chain couples TRBV5-1 to TRBJ2-1; the D call from TCRdb, TRBD1, cannot be confirmed without DNA. This CDR3 comprises 15 residues. Looked up from germline, CDR1 is SGHRS and CDR2 is YFSETQ. The CDR3 reads CASSGGGIGYNEQFF. The full variable domain, completed using reference TRBV5-1 and TRBJ2-1, is KAGVTQTPRYLIKTRGQQVTLSCSPISGHRSVSWYQQTPGQGLQFLFEYFSETQRNKGNFPGRFSGRQFSNSRSEMNVSTLELGDSALYLCASSGGGIGYNEQFFGPGTRLTVL.

The V and J genes are TRBV6-2 or TRBV6-3 and TRBJ2-1. The CDR3 has 14 residues. CDR1 MNHEY and CDR2 SVGEGT come from the germline V gene. CDR3 region: CASSYVQRLNEQFF.

The chain recombines TRBV20-1 with TRBJ2-1; TCRdb returns TRBD2, unconfirmable since there is no DNA. Germline values: CDR1 DFQATT, CDR2 SNEGSKA (reference sequence). The CDR3 is made up of 15 amino acids. The CDR3: CSATTGLAGYNEQFF.

This chain links TRBV7-2 with TRBJ2-1; TCRdb designates TRBD2, a call that cannot be tested without DNA. Germline V lookup: CDR1 SGHTA, CDR2 FQGNSA. The CDR3 extends over 15 amino acids. The CDR3: CASRILPTSYNEQFF.

The CDR3 region is CATSGGSGANVLTF. The chain couples TRBV6-6 to TRBJ2-6; there is no DNA to check the TCRdb D call of TRBD1. CDR1 MNHNY and CDR2 SVGAGI come from the germline V gene (reference sequence). CDR3 length: 14 amino acids.

The V gene is TRBV12-3 or TRBV12-4, the J gene TRBJ2-2. The CDR3 covers 15 residues. The CDR3 protein is CASSLGQANTGELFF.

V is TRBV7-2 and J is TRBJ2-3. This CDR3 is built from 17 residues. CDR1 and CDR2 from the germline V gene are SGHTA and FQGNSA. CDR3: CASSLSVARGITDTQYF.

This chain joins TRBV19 and TRBJ2-3. CDR3 size: 16 residues. Germline values: CDR1 LNHDA, CDR2 SQIVND (reference sequence). CDR3: CASSYGSTASTDTQYF. The whole variable domain, remainder taken from reference TRBV19 and TRBJ2-3, is DGGITQSPKYLFRKEGQNVTLSCEQNLNHDAMYWYRQDPGQGLRLIYYSQIVNDFQKGDIAEGYSVSREKKESFPLTVTSAQKNPTAFYLCASSYGSTASTDTQYFGPGTRLTVL.

This sequence joins TRBV6-1 and TRBJ2-7; the D call of TRBD2 rests on TCRdb alone, since no DNA is present to check it. The CDR3 runs to 14 residues. CDR1 is MNHNS and CDR2 is SASEGT in the germline V gene. CDR3 protein: CASSEIAGNNEQYF.

The chain carries TRBV5-1 and TRBJ2-7. The CDR3 has 12 residues. The germline CDR1 and CDR2 sequences are SGHRS and YFSETQ. The CDR3 is CASSDHFYEQYF.

This chain joins TRBV9 and TRBJ2-7; absent DNA, TCRdb's TRBD2 call cannot be checked. The CDR3 runs 13 residues. The germline V gene has CDR1 SGDLS and CDR2 YYNGEE. The CDR3 loop reads CASSVGLAYEQYF.

This rearrangement joins TRBV12-3 or TRBV12-4 to TRBJ1-3. The CDR3 loop spans 14 amino acids. This chain's CDR3 is CASTLRVGGNTIYF.

The chain couples TRBV19 to TRBJ1-2; TCRdb selects TRBD1, and the lack of DNA leaves this call unchecked. This CDR3 is 14 amino acids long. Germline CDR1 reads LNHDA; CDR2 reads SQIVND (reference sequence). CDR3 region: CASHQPGQNYGYTF.

The rearrangement links TRBV12-3 or TRBV12-4 to TRBJ1-1; TCRdb lists TRBD1, though no DNA is available to test this call. CDR3 length: 14 residues. CDR3 amino acids: CASTLAGGYTEAFF.

J is TRBJ2-3 and V is TRBV19; there is no DNA to check the TCRdb D call of TRBD1. The CDR3 covers 15 residues. Germline-derived CDR1 and CDR2 are LNHDA and SQIVND (reference sequence). The CDR3: CASRPTGRSTDTQYF.

This CDR3 reads CASSLARTGGGETQYF. V usage is TRBV11-2 and J usage is TRBJ2-5; TCRdb indicates TRBD1, and absent DNA this call remains unverified. Germline values: CDR1 SGHAT, CDR2 FQNNGV. There are 16 residues in the CDR3. The full variable domain, in which reference TRBV11-2 and TRBJ2-5 provide the parts outside the CDR3, is EAGVAQSPRYKIIEKRQSVAFWCNPISGHATLYWYQQILGQGPKLLIQFQNNGVVDDSQLPKDRFSAERLKGVDSTLKIQPAKLEDSAVYLCASSLARTGGGETQYFGPGTRLLVL.

The genes are TRBV12-2 and TRBJ2-1; TCRdb calls TRBD2, which cannot be checked without DNA. TRBV12-2 is described as a pseudogene. CDR3 length equals 16 residues. The CDR3 protein is CASRHNRLAGFNEQFF.

The chain joins TRBV5-1 to TRBJ2-2. The CDR3 is 16 amino acids. Germline V lookup: CDR1 SGHRS, CDR2 YFSETQ. CDR3 residues: CASSLGQTTNTGELFF.

The CDR3 loop reads CASSQDRGTTNYGYTF. The chain uses TRBV4-2 and TRBJ1-2; absent DNA, TCRdb's TRBD1 call cannot be checked. Germline V gene data show CDR1 as LGHNA and CDR2 as YNFKEQ. The CDR3 has 16 residues.